The 15 T cell receptor beta chains given below trace back to one sample, sequenced in a study of beta chain features in type 1 diabetes. cDNA synthesis used the whole RNA isolate, giving expressed TCRB sequences. Data came from immunoSEQ multiplex PCR; TCRdb stores just in-frame clones and leaves some out. Among around 160,000 clones listed, roughly 53% were seen once. Sequences were obtained from Tregs from blood. All receptors come from a man younger than 35 in good health.

The J gene is TRBJ2-7, the V gene TRBV4-2, with D uncertain. V dropped 1 base and J dropped 0 bases, with 13 bases sitting between them. CDR1 LGHNA and CDR2 YNFKEQ come from the germline V gene. CDR3 size: 16 residues. CDR3 in amino acids: CASSQVFAYSSYEQYF. CDR3 in DNA: TGTGCCAGCAGCCAAGTTTTTGCTTATAGCTCCTACGAGCAGTACTTC.

The chain combines TRBV11-3 with TRBJ1-2; a possible D gene is TRBD1 (6 bases). With 6 bases removed from V and 7 bases from J, the gap between germline ends came to 21 bases. Germline assignment: CDR1 SGHNT and CDR2 YENEEA. This CDR3 is 15 amino acids long. The chain's CDR3 is CASRSGGPYERGYTF. The CDR3 DNA is TGTGCCAGCAGGTCGGGGGGGCCATACGAACGTGGCTACACCTTC. The full variable domain, rest sourced from reference TRBV11-3 and TRBJ1-2, is EAGVVQSPRYKIIEKKQPVAFWCNPISGHNTLYWYLQNLGQGPELLIRYENEEAVDDSQLPKDRFSAERLKGVDSTLKIQPAELGDSAVYLCASRSGGPYERGYTFGSGTRLTVV.

This sequence joins TRBV29-1 and TRBJ2-5, with D possibly TRBD2 on 6 matching bases. The germline gives CDR1 SQVTM, CDR2 ANQGSEA. The CDR3 runs to 14 residues. The V end lost 3 bases, the J end lost 5 bases, and 16 bases lay between the germline ends. CDR3 bases: TGCAGCGTTGAGGGACGGGAGTTCGATGAGACCCAGTACTTC. Encoded protein: CSVEGREFDETQYF.

The chain combines TRBV11-1 with TRBJ2-1; 7 bases fit TRBD2. Germline CDR1 and CDR2: SGHAT and FQDESV (reference sequence). V trimming: 7 bases; J trimming: 2 bases; junction bases outside the gene matches: 5. This CDR3 spans 14 amino acids. CDR3 nucleotide sequence: TGTGCCAGCAAACTGAGCGGGGCCTACAATGAGCAGTTCTTC. This translates into CASKLSGAYNEQFF. Looking up the rest from reference TRBV11-1 and TRBJ2-1 gives the full variable domain: EAEVAQSPRYKITEKSQAVAFWCDPISGHATLYWYRQILGQGPELLVQFQDESVVDDSQLPKDRFSAERLKGVDSTLKIQPAELGDSAMYLCASKLSGAYNEQFFGPGTRLTVL.

The chain uses TRBV27 and TRBJ1-2; 9 positions match TRBD1. The CDR3 is 16 amino acids. The germline gives CDR1 MNHEY, CDR2 SMNVEV (reference sequence). V trimming: 5 bases; J trimming: 1 base; junction bases outside the gene matches: 8. The CDR3 DNA sequence: TGTGCCAGCAGTCGACTAGGGACAGGGTTTAACTATGGCTACACCTTC. This sequence encodes CASSRLGTGFNYGYTF.

The chain uses TRBV7-6 and TRBJ2-7; TRBD1 agrees at 8 bases. Germline CDR1 SGHVS, CDR2 FNYEAQ. This CDR3 contains 15 residues. V lost 3 bases and J lost 4; bases outside the gene matches: 8. This chain's CDR3 is CASSLVGDRSYEQYF. The CDR3 nucleotides are TGTGCCAGCAGCTTGGTCGGGGACAGGTCATACGAGCAGTACTTC.

The chain uses TRBV7-9 and TRBJ1-1; TRBD1 agrees at 7 bases. The ends lost 4 bases at V and 4 bases at J; junction bases unmatched: 9. The CDR3 loop spans 15 amino acids. Germline V gene data show CDR1 as SEHNR and CDR2 as FQNEAQ (reference sequence). CDR3 DNA: TGTGCCAGCAGCTCCCCGAGGGGGCTCAGCACTGAAGCTTTCTTT. Amino acid sequence: CASSSPRGLSTEAFF.

The chain employs TRBV30 and TRBJ2-5; possibly TRBD1 for D (6 bases). The germline CDR1 and CDR2 sequences are GTSNPN and SVGIG (reference sequence). V lost 6 bases, J lost 9 bases, and 17 bases lay in between. The CDR3 length is 12 residues. The chain's CDR3 is CACWTDGQAQYF. DNA of the CDR3: TGTGCCTGCTGGACAGACGGTCAGGCCCAGTACTTC.

The chain has TRBV7-2 and TRBJ2-7; weak D call: TRBD2 (5 bases). The CDR3 has 13 residues. Germline V gene sequence: CDR1 SGHTA, CDR2 FQGNSA. Trimming removed 3 bases from V and 7 bases from J, with 13 bases in between. The CDR3 DNA follows: TGTGCCAGCAGCTTCGCGCCGACGGGGGAGCAGTACTTC. This translates into CASSFAPTGEQYF.

The chain joins TRBV11-2 to TRBJ2-7, with 8 bases matching TRBD1. The germline V gene encodes CDR1 SGHAT and CDR2 FQNNGV. J was trimmed by 4 bases and V by 4 bases; bases with no gene match: 12. The CDR3 covers 16 residues. CDR3: CASSSSARTGQYEQYF. In DNA form, the CDR3 reads TGTGCCAGCAGCTCCTCCGCGAGGACAGGGCAATACGAGCAGTACTTC.

J is TRBJ2-7 and V is TRBV5-6, with D tentatively TRBD1 (6 bases). Trimming took off 6 bases at V and 3 bases at J, with 13 bases between the two ends. The CDR3 totals 13 residues. CDR1 is SGHDT, CDR2 YYEEEE, per germline. The CDR3 DNA is TGTGCCAGCACCTTACCAGGGGTCTACGAGCAGTACTTC. This sequence encodes CASTLPGVYEQYF. Looking up the rest from reference TRBV5-6 and TRBJ2-7 gives the full variable domain: DAGVTQSPTHLIKTRGQQVTLRCSPKSGHDTVSWYQQALGQGPQFIFQYYEEEERQRGNFPDRFSGHQFPNYSSELNVNALLLGDSALYLCASTLPGVYEQYFGPGTRLTVT.

This clone occurred a few times. J is TRBJ2-3 and V is TRBV7-9; no clear D. The CDR3 covers 11 residues. CDR1 and CDR2 (germline): SEHNR, FQNEAQ (reference sequence). V lost 5 bases and J lost 3, with 3 bases in between. CDR3 amino acids: CASSPTDTQYF. The CDR3, as DNA: TGTGCCAGCAGCCCGACAGATACGCAGTATTTT.

The rearrangement links TRBV7-9 to TRBJ2-3, with 10 bases that match TRBD2. V dropped 9 bases and J dropped 3; count of bases not matched to a gene: 6. This CDR3 region has 14 residues. Germline V gene data show CDR1 as SEHNR and CDR2 as FQNEAQ (reference sequence). The chain's CDR3 is CARGALAGTDTQYF. DNA of the CDR3: TGTGCCAGGGGGGCACTAGCGGGAACAGATACGCAGTATTTT.

The chain links TRBV6-6 to TRBJ1-2; 10 positions match TRBD1. The CDR3 spans 14 residues. The ends lost 2 bases at V and 7 bases at J; junction bases unmatched: 4. Germline V lookup: CDR1 MNHNY, CDR2 SVGAGI (reference sequence). The CDR3 nucleotides read TGTGCCAGCAGTTACCGACAGGGGGCTTTTGGCTACACCTTC. Encoded protein: CASSYRQGAFGYTF.

The rearrangement links TRBV7-9 to TRBJ2-4; TRBD1 matches 8 bases. This CDR3 has 15 amino acids. V lost 6 bases to trimming and J lost 6 bases; unmatched junction nucleotides: 10. CDR1 is SEHNR, CDR2 FQNEAQ, per germline (reference sequence). The CDR3 spells CASSLQGDARNIQYF. The CDR3 DNA reads TGTGCCAGCAGTTTACAGGGGGATGCTAGAAACATTCAGTACTTC.